A single sample gave rise to the 28 T cell receptor beta chains below, sequenced in a study of pediatric ulcerative colitis. TCRdb's table, derived via immunoSEQ multiplex PCR, lists solely in-frame clones and lacks some. Counted here are 8,500 to 13,000 clones, roughly 80% occurring once; the ten biggest clones make up around 3.9%. One to two pinch biopsies were taken from the rectum during colonoscopy. The sequencing input was gut tissue. All receptors come from a girl between 10 and 17 years old who was a control in a study of pediatric ulcerative colitis.

V gene TRBV6-4 combines with J gene TRBJ2-1, with 10 positions matching TRBD2. The germline gives CDR1 MRHNA, CDR2 SNTAGT. The junction had 4 bases not matched to a gene; V was cut back by 0 bases and J by 8 bases. The CDR3 runs to 15 residues. This CDR3 reads CASSDSAGGPDEQFF. For the CDR3, the DNA is TGTGCCAGCAGTGACTCAGCGGGAGGGCCGGATGAGCAGTTCTTC.

This rearrangement joins TRBV11-2 to TRBJ2-7; 10 bases line up with TRBD2. There are 16 residues in the CDR3. Per germline, CDR1 SGHAT and CDR2 FQNNGV. Trimming removed 5 bases from V and 3 bases from J; junction bases left unmatched: 10. The DNA for the CDR3 is TGTGCCAGCAGCCCTCGGACTAGCGGCTCTCACTACGAGCAGTACTTC. Translated: CASSPRTSGSHYEQYF.

The CDR3 sequence: CASGSGTYLNTIYF. The CDR3 DNA reads TGTGCCAGCGGTTCCGGAACCTATCTTAACACCATATATTTT. The rearrangement uses TRBV6-1 and TRBJ1-3; D is unresolved. V shed 8 bases and J shed 7 bases, with 18 bases lying between them. Germline V gene lookup returns CDR1 MNHNS and CDR2 SASEGT. The CDR3 is 14 amino acids.

The rearrangement links TRBV19 to TRBJ2-7; 8 bases fit TRBD1. Germline CDR1 and CDR2: LNHDA and SQIVND (reference sequence). The length of the CDR3 is 13 residues. V lost 6 bases to trimming and J lost 3 bases; unmatched junction nucleotides: 4. The CDR3, as DNA: TGTGCCAGTAGACCACAGGGGGACTACGAGCAGTACTTC. As protein: CASRPQGDYEQYF.

The V call is TRBV11-2, the J call TRBJ2-5, with a tentative D call TRBD1 (6 bases). The V end was cut by 5 bases, the J end by 4 bases, with 14 bases between. Germline V gene data show CDR1 as SGHAT and CDR2 as FQNNGV. The CDR3 contains 14 residues. The CDR3 DNA reads as TGTGCCAGCAGCCCTCTCGGCAGGGGAGAGACCCAGTACTTC. As protein: CASSPLGRGETQYF.

The J gene is TRBJ1-2, the V gene TRBV19; the D gene is possibly TRBD1 (6 bases). Germline V gives CDR1 LNHDA, CDR2 SQIVND (reference sequence). The V and J ends lost 7 bases and 5 bases respectively, with 17 bases between them. The CDR3 length is 14 residues. CDR3 loop: CASNPTGQGYGYTF. CDR3 sequence (DNA): TGTGCCAGTAACCCCACAGGGCAAGGATATGGCTACACCTTC.

The J gene is TRBJ2-3, the V gene TRBV28; D ambiguous. The CDR3 has 12 residues. Germline V gene data show CDR1 as MDHEN and CDR2 as SYDVKM. Trimming removed 2 bases at V and 4 bases at J, with 4 bases between. The CDR3 here is CASSLRSDTQYF. CDR3 in DNA: TGTGCCAGCAGTTTACGGTCAGATACGCAGTATTTT. Supplemented by reference TRBV28 and TRBJ2-3, the full variable domain reads DVKVTQSSRYLVKRTGEKVFLECVQDMDHENMFWYRQDPGLGLRLIYFSYDVKMKEKGDIPEGYSVSREKKERFSLILESASTNQTSMYLCASSLRSDTQYFGPGTRLTVL.

The chain links TRBV7-6 to TRBJ1-3; TRBD1 might be the D (5 bases). Trimming cost V 1 base and J 0 bases, with 19 bases left between them. CDR3 length equals 19 residues. CDR1 and CDR2 (germline): SGHVS, FNYEAQ. CDR3 DNA: TGTGCCAGCAGCTTAGAAGCCATGCGGGGGTCCAACTCTGGAAACACCATATATTTT. It translates to CASSLEAMRGSNSGNTIYF.

This sequence joins TRBV11-2 and TRBJ2-7; tentative D call: TRBD2 (5 bases). This CDR3 region has 12 residues. The V gene's germline CDR1 is SGHAT and CDR2 FQNNGV. The V end was cut by 1 base, the J end by 7 bases, with 8 bases between. CDR3 loop: CASSLGEGEQYF. DNA for the CDR3: TGTGCCAGCAGCTTAGGTGAGGGTGAGCAGTACTTC. Using reference TRBV11-2 and TRBJ2-7 for the parts outside the CDR3, the full variable domain is EAGVAQSPRYKIIEKRQSVAFWCNPISGHATLYWYQQILGQGPKLLIQFQNNGVVDDSQLPKDRFSAERLKGVDSTLKIQPAKLEDSAVYLCASSLGEGEQYFGPGTRLTVT.

CDR3 residues: CASSHRWGSGANVLTF. The CDR3 DNA is TGTGCCAGCAGCCACAGGTGGGGCTCTGGGGCCAACGTCCTGACTTTC. The V and J genes are TRBV28 and TRBJ2-6, with TRBD1 as a possible D gene (5 bases). Germline CDR1 MDHEN, CDR2 SYDVKM. Trimming took 6 bases from V and 0 from J, leaving 12 bases between them. The CDR3 runs 16 residues.

This clone was detected a few times. The chain has TRBV27 and TRBJ1-5, with D possibly being TRBD1 (6 bases). CDR1 MNHEY and CDR2 SMNVEV come from the germline V gene (reference sequence). The CDR3 has 14 amino acids. The V end lost 3 bases, the J end lost 6 bases, and 12 bases lay between the germline ends. In DNA, the CDR3 is TGTGCCAGCAGTTTTATTGGGGGCCCTCAGCCCCAGCATTTT. It specifies CASSFIGGPQPQHF.

The chain carries TRBV4-1 and TRBJ1-3, with 8 bases that match TRBD1. The CDR3 length is 18 residues. CDR1 is MGHRA, CDR2 YSYEKL, per germline. V was clipped by 1 base and J by 3 bases; unmatched bases: 11. CDR3 coding DNA: TGCGCCAGCAGCCAAGGGACAGGGAAGTTTCTCTTTGGAAACACCATATATTTT. Residues: CASSQGTGKFLFGNTIYF.

The chain employs TRBV6-4 and TRBJ2-2, with D maybe TRBD1 (6 bases). V dropped 8 bases and J dropped 4 bases, with 17 bases sitting between them. The CDR3 totals 15 residues. The germline V gene encodes CDR1 MRHNA and CDR2 SNTAGT. CDR3 in amino acids: CASRQRQGLTGELFF. The CDR3 region has the DNA TGTGCCAGCCGACAGCGCCAGGGGCTCACCGGGGAGCTGTTTTTT.

The chain employs TRBV18 and TRBJ1-1; tentative D call: TRBD1 (5 bases). V was pared by 4 bases and J by 2 bases, with 14 bases between. This CDR3 contains 15 residues. CDR1 is KGHSH and CDR2 is LQKENI in the germline V gene. The DNA for the CDR3 is TGTGCCAGCTCACTGGTCGGACATTTCAACACTGAAGCTTTCTTT. Residues: CASSLVGHFNTEAFF.

In its sample, this clone was seen a few times. The chain links TRBV9 to TRBJ2-3; D tentatively fits TRBD1 or TRBD2 (5 bases each). The CDR3 consists of 13 residues. The V gene lost 0 bases and the J gene lost 6 bases, with 8 bases spanning the gap. Germline lookup yields CDR1 SGDLS and CDR2 YYNGEE. As DNA, the CDR3 is TGTGCCAGCAGCGTAGCTTGGGGGGATACGCAGTATTTT. Its protein is CASSVAWGDTQYF.

This rearrangement joins TRBV7-8 to TRBJ1-1; D possibly corresponds to TRBD1 (6 bases). V lost 1 base and J 1 base, leaving 7 bases between the germline ends. Germline assignment: CDR1 SGHVS and CDR2 FQNEAQ. The CDR3 loop spans 14 amino acids. Here the CDR3 reads CASSLVQGNTEAFF. CDR3 coding DNA: TGTGCCAGCAGCTTAGTACAGGGGAACACTGAAGCTTTCTTT.

The rearrangement uses TRBV29-1 and TRBJ2-2; possibly TRBD1 or TRBD2 for D (5 bases each). This CDR3 has 14 amino acids. Between the trimmed V and J ends, which lost 5 bases and 5 bases, there was a span of 15 bases. CDR1 is SQVTM, CDR2 ANQGSEA, per germline. The CDR3 loop reads CSVWGPGTTGELFF. CDR3 DNA: TGCAGCGTTTGGGGACCAGGAACGACCGGGGAGCTGTTTTTT.

This clone has a handful of counts. This chain links TRBV7-8 with TRBJ2-5, with 13 bases fitting TRBD2. CDR1 and CDR2 from the germline V gene are SGHVS and FQNEAQ. This CDR3 comprises 18 residues. As DNA, the CDR3 is TGTGCAGATGCAATTGGGAGGACTAGCGGGAGTGTCGGGGAGACCCAGTACTTC. It codes for CADAIGRTSGSVGETQYF.

This clone has more than one count but fewer than ten. The identical CDR3 is also encoded by other nucleotide sequences in the sample. This rearrangement joins TRBV6-4 to TRBJ2-2; D call uncertain. V lost 0 bases and J lost 4, with 3 bases in between. The CDR3 length is 13 residues. CDR1 is MRHNA and CDR2 is SNTAGT in the germline V gene. The CDR3: CASSDSGTGELFF. The CDR3 DNA reads TGTGCCAGCAGTGACTCGGGCACCGGGGAGCTGTTTTTT.

This clone was counted once. The chain links TRBV30 to TRBJ2-3; 7 bases align to TRBD2. The CDR3 is 12 amino acids. With 4 bases clipped from V and 3 bases from J, the junction kept 1 base outside the gene matches. Per the germline V gene, CDR1 is GTSNPN and CDR2 is SVGIG (reference sequence). The DNA for the CDR3 is TGTGCCTGGACGCGGGGGACAGATACGCAGTATTTT. Amino acids: CAWTRGTDTQYF.

The chain carries TRBV7-9 and TRBJ1-2; D may be TRBD1 (5 bases). V was pared by 5 bases and J by 8 bases, with 18 bases between. This CDR3 contains 14 residues. Germline V gene lookup returns CDR1 SEHNR and CDR2 FQNEAQ (reference sequence). The CDR3 here is CASSDGSAGGGYTF. As DNA, the CDR3 is TGTGCCAGCAGCGACGGATCCGCCGGGGGAGGCTACACCTTC.

This chain uses TRBV6-1 with TRBJ1-1; D is uncertain. Trimming removed 8 bases at V and 2 bases at J, with 6 bases between. There are 11 residues in the CDR3. Germline V gives CDR1 MNHNS, CDR2 SASEGT. The CDR3 region has the DNA TGTGCCAGCCGGGGAAACACTGAAGCTTTCTTT. It codes for CASRGNTEAFF.

This clone showed up just once. This rearrangement joins TRBV11-2 to TRBJ1-6, with D maybe TRBD1 (5 bases). This CDR3 comprises 17 residues. CDR1 is SGHAT and CDR2 is FQNNGV in the germline V gene. Trimming took 5 bases from V and 0 from J, leaving 14 bases between them. This CDR3 is CASSLRGGGSYNSPLHF. The CDR3 coding sequence is TGTGCCAGCAGCCTTCGCGGGGGAGGCTCCTATAATTCACCCCTCCACTTT.

The count of this clone is one. The rearrangement joins TRBV2 to TRBJ2-7; unclear D gene. Per germline, CDR1 SNHLY and CDR2 FYNNEI. This CDR3 contains 13 residues. With 5 bases removed from V and 7 bases from J, the gap between germline ends came to 15 bases. CDR3 in DNA: TGTGCCAGCAGTCTGGACGTGGTCGAGGAGCAGTACTTC. Translating it yields CASSLDVVEEQYF.

The chain joins TRBV28 to TRBJ2-4; 11 nucleotides line up with TRBD1. Germline V lookup: CDR1 MDHEN, CDR2 SYDVKM. The junction had 9 bases not matched to a gene; V was cut back by 5 bases and J by 0 bases. This CDR3 region has 18 residues. The CDR3 DNA follows: TGTGCCAGCAGTAGAACCGGGACAGGGGGTATAGCCAAAAACATTCAGTACTTC. Translated: CASSRTGTGGIAKNIQYF.

V is TRBV15 and J is TRBJ2-6, with D unclear. V was trimmed by 5 bases and J by 1 base, leaving 6 bases between them. There are 14 residues in the CDR3. Germline loops: CDR1 LNHNV, CDR2 YYDKDF (reference sequence). The CDR3 nucleotides read TGTGCCACCAGCCAAAGATCTGGGGCCAACGTCCTGACTTTC. Translating gives CATSQRSGANVLTF. Looking up the rest from reference TRBV15 and TRBJ2-6 gives the full variable domain: DAMVIQNPRYQVTQFGKPVTLSCSQTLNHNVMYWYQQKSSQAPKLLFHYYDKDFNNEADTPDNFQSRRPNTSFCFLDIRSPGLGDTAMYLCATSQRSGANVLTFGAGSRLTVL.

The V gene is TRBV19, the J gene TRBJ1-1; no clear D. The CDR3 sequence is 13 residues long. Germline assignment: CDR1 LNHDA and CDR2 SQIVND (reference sequence). V lost 3 bases and J 0 bases, leaving 5 bases between the germline ends. Here the CDR3 DNA reads TGTGCCAGTAGTATTGCGGTGAACACTGAAGCTTTCTTT. This sequence encodes CASSIAVNTEAFF.

This clone was recorded once. This sequence joins TRBV18 and TRBJ2-3, with D unresolved. Per germline, CDR1 KGHSH and CDR2 LQKENI. The CDR3 extends over 12 amino acids. The ends were cut back, 2 bases at V and 7 bases at J, with 7 bases in the middle. CDR3 coding DNA: TGTGCCAGCTCACCAGAAGAATATACGCAGTATTTT. It is translated as CASSPEEYTQYF.